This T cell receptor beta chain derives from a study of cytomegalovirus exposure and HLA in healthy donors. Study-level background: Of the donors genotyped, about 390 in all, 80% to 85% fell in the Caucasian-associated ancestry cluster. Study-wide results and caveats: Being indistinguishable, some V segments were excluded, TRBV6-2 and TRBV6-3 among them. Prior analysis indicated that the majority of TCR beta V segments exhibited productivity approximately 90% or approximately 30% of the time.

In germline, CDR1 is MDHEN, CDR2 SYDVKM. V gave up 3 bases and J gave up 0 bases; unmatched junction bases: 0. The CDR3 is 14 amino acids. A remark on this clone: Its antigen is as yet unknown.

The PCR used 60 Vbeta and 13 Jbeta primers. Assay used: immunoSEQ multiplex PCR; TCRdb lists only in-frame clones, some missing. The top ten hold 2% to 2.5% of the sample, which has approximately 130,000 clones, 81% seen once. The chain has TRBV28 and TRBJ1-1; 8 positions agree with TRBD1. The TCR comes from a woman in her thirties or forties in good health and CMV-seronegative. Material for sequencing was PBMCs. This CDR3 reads CASSLTGVNTEAFF. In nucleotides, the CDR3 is TGTGCCAGCAGTTTGACAGGGGTGAACACTGAAGCTTTCTTT.